The 26 T cell receptor beta chains in this list originate from one sample, sequenced in a study of OX40 agonist ivuxolimab in advanced cancers. Profiled with immunoSEQ multiplex PCR; TCRdb holds only in-frame clones, not every one. The sample comprises around 140,000 clones, 93% of which are singletons, and under 1.3% rests with the top ten. The sequencing here drew on CD4+ or CD8+ T cells sorted from blood, taken in a trial of the OX40 agonist ivuxolimab. These receptors originate from an adult with an advanced solid tumor such as melanoma, head and neck, liver or kidney cancer.

The rearrangement uses TRBV11-3 and TRBJ2-7, with TRBD1 matching over 9 bases. The length of the CDR3 is 15 residues. In germline, CDR1 is SGHNT, CDR2 YENEEA. The junction had 6 bases not matched to a gene; V was cut back by 2 bases and J by 4 bases. The CDR3 loop is CASSLQTGGEYEQYF. The CDR3 DNA reads as TGTGCCAGCAGCTTACAGACAGGGGGGGAGTACGAGCAGTACTTC.

The chain recombines TRBV5-6 with TRBJ2-6; D not certain. V was shortened by 5 bases and J by 0 bases, with 6 bases between the two germline ends. The CDR3 spans 14 residues. Germline loops: CDR1 SGHDT, CDR2 YYEEEE. The CDR3 here is CASSPVSGANVLTF. The CDR3 DNA sequence: TGTGCCAGCAGTCCGGTCTCTGGGGCCAACGTCCTGACTTTC.

The gene calls are TRBV9 and TRBJ1-2; D perhaps matches TRBD1 (6 bases). Germline V gene lookup returns CDR1 SGDLS and CDR2 YYNGEE. This CDR3 has 15 amino acids. Between the trimmed V and J ends, which lost 0 bases and 8 bases, there was a span of 17 bases. CDR3 sequence: CASSVAPQGSGGYTF. Written as DNA, the CDR3 is TGTGCCAGCAGCGTAGCCCCACAGGGTTCGGGCGGCTACACCTTC.

The rearrangement joins TRBV5-8 to TRBJ1-2, with D hard to call. The CDR3 covers 12 residues. V was pared by 2 bases and J by 2 bases, with 4 bases between. Germline loops: CDR1 SGHTS, CDR2 YDEGEE. The CDR3 DNA follows: TGTGCCAGCAGCTTTCCCAACTATGGCTACACCTTC. Its protein is CASSFPNYGYTF.

The rearrangement links TRBV7-2 to TRBJ2-2; 7 bases match TRBD2. Germline loops: CDR1 SGHTA, CDR2 FQGNSA. V was pared by 5 bases and J by 6 bases, with 6 bases of the junction left unmatched. The length of the CDR3 is 14 residues. CDR3 amino acids: CASSQTSRAGELFF. The CDR3 nucleotides are TGTGCCAGCAGCCAGACTAGCCGGGCCGGGGAGCTGTTTTTT.

The chain recombines TRBV5-1 with TRBJ1-6; possibly TRBD1 for D (6 bases). Per the germline V gene, CDR1 is SGHRS and CDR2 is YFSETQ. V shed 4 bases and J shed 8 bases, with 13 bases lying between them. The CDR3 totals 14 residues. The CDR3 here is CASSGWTDYSPLHF. In DNA, the CDR3 is TGCGCCAGCAGCGGCTGGACAGACTATTCACCCCTCCACTTT.

This clone has more than one count but fewer than ten. The V and J genes are TRBV18 and TRBJ2-3; D might be TRBD2 (6 bases). Germline CDR1 is KGHSH and CDR2 is LQKENI. The CDR3 runs 12 residues. Trimming took 5 bases from V and 5 from J, leaving 8 bases between them. The CDR3 bases are TGTGCCAGCTCAAAGGGACTAGATACGCAGTATTTT. It yields the protein CASSKGLDTQYF.

Points on this clone: In the same sample, other DNA sequences code for this CDR3. The chain employs TRBV10-3 and TRBJ2-1; no clear D gene. There are 14 residues in the CDR3. The V end lost 4 bases, the J end lost 6 bases, and 13 bases lay between the germline ends. CDR1 is ENHRY, CDR2 SYGVKD, per germline. CDR3 sequence (DNA): TGTGCCATCAGTGGTTCTGGGTTCCGCAATGAGCAGTTCTTC. Translated: CAISGSGFRNEQFF.

The chain is built from TRBV6-5 and TRBJ1-5; no clear D gene. The CDR3 has 14 residues. From germline, CDR1 is MNHEY and CDR2 SVGAGI. Trimming shortened V by 0 bases and J by 4 bases, and 7 bases separated the two germline ends. This CDR3 reads CASSYSEWNQPQHF. CDR3 DNA sequence: TGTGCCAGCAGTTACTCTGAGTGGAATCAGCCCCAGCATTTT.

The chain employs TRBV27 and TRBJ1-1; the match to TRBD1 covers 10 bases. Germline-derived CDR1 and CDR2 are MNHEY and SMNVEV (reference sequence). After removal of 3 bases from V and 1 base from J, the junction contained 8 bases not matched to a gene. The CDR3 runs 17 residues. The CDR3 DNA reads TGTGCCAGCAGTTTGGACCGGGACAGGGGACCGAACACTGAAGCTTTCTTT. Translated: CASSLDRDRGPNTEAFF.

DNA of the CDR3: TGTGCCAGCACCATCGGGGGGGGCCCTCCTGGAAACACCATATATTTT. It translates to CASTIGGGPPGNTIYF. V is TRBV5-4 and J is TRBJ1-3; possible D gene TRBD1, 6 bases. Trimming stripped 6 bases from V and 2 bases from J, with 18 bases between. The CDR3 spans 16 residues. CDR1 is SGHNT, CDR2 YYREEE, per germline (reference sequence).

CDR3: CASSILLAGGSTGELFF. DNA of the CDR3: TGTGCCAGTAGTATACTTCTAGCGGGAGGGAGCACCGGGGAGCTGTTTTTT. The V and J genes are TRBV19 and TRBJ2-2; 12 bases are shared with TRBD2. Germline CDR1 is LNHDA and CDR2 is SQIVND (reference sequence). This CDR3 comprises 17 residues. The J segment lost 4 bases and the V segment lost 2 bases, leaving 5 bases of the junction unmatched.

V gene TRBV5-6 combines with J gene TRBJ2-2; TRBD1 aligns across 11 bases. The CDR3 runs 18 residues. CDR1 and CDR2 (germline): SGHDT, YYEEEE. The trim removed 1 base at V and 2 bases at J, leaving 7 bases unmatched. The CDR3 region is CASSLLGQGAQNTGELFF. The CDR3 coding sequence is TGTGCCAGCAGCTTGCTCGGACAGGGGGCCCAAAACACCGGGGAGCTGTTTTTT.

The CDR3 DNA follows: TGTGCCAGCAGCCCCGGGGGCTATGGCTACACCTTC. Protein product: CASSPGGYGYTF. The gene calls are TRBV7-2 and TRBJ1-2; TRBD1 might be the D (5 bases). CDR3 length: 12 residues. Germline V CDR1 and CDR2: SGHTA, FQGNSA. Trimming took off 5 bases at V and 4 bases at J, with 8 bases between the two ends.

The genes are TRBV14 and TRBJ2-7; 9 bases are a match to TRBD1. There are 15 residues in the CDR3. The ends lost 3 bases at V and 2 bases at J; junction bases unmatched: 5. The germline gives CDR1 SGHDN, CDR2 FVKESK. Here the CDR3 reads CASSHGQGITYEQYF. The CDR3 DNA reads TGTGCCAGCAGCCACGGACAGGGGATTACCTACGAGCAGTACTTC.

This rearrangement joins TRBV28 to TRBJ2-7; TRBD2 aligns across 12 bases. V lost 5 bases, J lost 4 bases, and 9 bases stayed unmatched. From germline, CDR1 is MDHEN and CDR2 SYDVKM. The CDR3 runs 16 residues. CDR3 DNA: TGTGCCAGCAGTGTGACTAGCGGGGGAGTTAGGTACGAGCAGTACTTC. Translation gives CASSVTSGGVRYEQYF.

The J gene is TRBJ2-4, the V gene TRBV7-9, with D uncertain. Trimming shortened V by 3 bases and J by 13 bases, and 16 bases separated the two germline ends. The CDR3 spans 13 residues. Germline lookup yields CDR1 SEHNR and CDR2 FQNEAQ (reference sequence). DNA of the CDR3: TGTGCCAGCAGCTTTAACGAGGAGAAGGCGCAGTACTTC. It encodes CASSFNEEKAQYF. The entire variable domain, with the rest obtained from reference TRBV7-9 and TRBJ2-4, is as follows: DTGVSQNPRHKITKRGQNVTFRCDPISEHNRLYWYRQTLGQGPEFLTYFQNEAQLEKSRLLSDRFSAERPKGSFSTLEIQRTEQGDSAMYLCASSFNEEKAQYFGAGTRLSVL.

V is TRBV7-2 and J is TRBJ2-3; 8 nucleotides line up with TRBD2. Unmatched junction bases numbered 5, after V lost 1 base and J lost 2 bases. In germline, CDR1 is SGHTA, CDR2 FQGNSA. There are 16 residues in the CDR3. CDR3 nucleotides: TGTGCCAGCAGCTTAGGGACTAGCTCCAACACAGATACGCAGTATTTT. It encodes CASSLGTSSNTDTQYF.

The chain employs TRBV18 and TRBJ1-6; D is undetermined. The length of the CDR3 is 13 residues. V was pared by 2 bases and J by 8 bases, with 7 bases between. The germline V gene has CDR1 KGHSH and CDR2 LQKENI. For the CDR3, the DNA is TGTGCCAGCTCACCAGACGGCCATTCACCCCTCCACTTT. Translation: CASSPDGHSPLHF.

The chain recombines TRBV5-1 with TRBJ2-3; D call uncertain. The CDR3 is made up of 13 amino acids. Trimming pared 1 base from V and 4 bases from J, leaving 7 bases between. The germline gives CDR1 SGHRS, CDR2 YFSETQ. CDR3 nucleotides: TGCGCCAGCAGCTTGATGGCCTCAGATACGCAGTATTTT. It codes for CASSLMASDTQYF.

The J gene is TRBJ1-4, the V gene TRBV7-2, with D tentatively TRBD1 (5 bases). The CDR3 extends over 14 amino acids. V was trimmed by 5 bases and J by 6 bases, leaving 13 bases between them. Germline V gene sequence: CDR1 SGHTA, CDR2 FQGNSA. Written as DNA, the CDR3 is TGTGCCAGCAGCACCGGGGGAAGGGATGAAAAACTGTTTTTT. Its protein is CASSTGGRDEKLFF.

The chain has TRBV5-1 and TRBJ1-5; D ambiguous. Germline CDR1 and CDR2: SGHRS and YFSETQ. Trimming stripped 4 bases from V and 7 bases from J, with 12 bases between. This CDR3 comprises 13 residues. CDR3 region: CASSGDPDQPQHF. CDR3 DNA: TGCGCCAGCAGCGGGGATCCGGACCAGCCCCAGCATTTT.

The count of this clone is one. The CDR3 loop is CASTRGRADWGTGELFF. The CDR3 DNA sequence: TGTGCCAGCACCCGAGGGAGGGCGGACTGGGGGACCGGGGAGCTGTTTTTT. The rearrangement links TRBV7-2 to TRBJ2-2; 7 bases are shared with TRBD2. The CDR3 covers 17 residues. The V gene end was trimmed by 7 bases and the J gene end by 5 bases; junction bases not matched to a gene: 16. The V gene's germline CDR1 is SGHTA and CDR2 FQGNSA.

This CDR3 is CASSLRVSRDLESYEQYF. The CDR3 DNA sequence: TGTGCCAGCAGCTTACGTGTTTCCCGGGATCTCGAATCCTACGAGCAGTACTTC. This chain connects TRBV13 to TRBJ2-7; weak D call: TRBD2 (5 bases). The CDR3 sequence is 18 residues long. V dropped 2 bases and J dropped 1 base, with 21 bases sitting between them. Germline CDR1 and CDR2: PRHDT and FYEKMQ (reference sequence).

The chain recombines TRBV6-5 with TRBJ2-7, with TRBD2 matching over 12 bases. The CDR3 length is 15 residues. Germline V gives CDR1 MNHEY, CDR2 SVGAGI. J gave up 3 bases and V 6 bases, and 6 bases lay outside the gene matches. DNA for the CDR3: TGTGCCAGCAGGTCCGGGACTAGCGGGTTCTACGAGCAGTACTTC. Translation gives CASRSGTSGFYEQYF.

The CDR3 DNA reads as TGTGCCAGCAGGGGACTAGCGGGTCGTCAGAATGAGCAGTTCTTC. Residues: CASRGLAGRQNEQFF. The chain carries TRBV11-2 and TRBJ2-1; 12 nucleotides line up with TRBD2. Germline V gives CDR1 SGHAT, CDR2 FQNNGV. The CDR3 contains 15 residues. V shed 6 bases, J shed 7 bases, and the junction held 7 bases outside the gene matches. The full variable domain, in which reference TRBV11-2 and TRBJ2-1 provide the parts outside the CDR3, is EAGVAQSPRYKIIEKRQSVAFWCNPISGHATLYWYQQILGQGPKLLIQFQNNGVVDDSQLPKDRFSAERLKGVDSTLKIQPAKLEDSAVYLCASRGLAGRQNEQFFGPGTRLTVL.